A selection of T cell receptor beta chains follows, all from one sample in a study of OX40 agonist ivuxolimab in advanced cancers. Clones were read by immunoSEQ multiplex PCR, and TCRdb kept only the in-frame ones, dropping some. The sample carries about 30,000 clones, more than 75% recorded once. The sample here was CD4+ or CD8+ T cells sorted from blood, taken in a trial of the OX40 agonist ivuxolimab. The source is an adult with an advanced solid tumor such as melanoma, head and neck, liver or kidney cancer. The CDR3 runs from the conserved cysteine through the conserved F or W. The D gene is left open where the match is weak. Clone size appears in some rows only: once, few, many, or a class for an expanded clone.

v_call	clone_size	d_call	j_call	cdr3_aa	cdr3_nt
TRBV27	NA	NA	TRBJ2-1	CASTIGGSGSNEQFF	TGTGCCAGCACCATCGGAGGGTCGGGTAGCAATGAGCAGTTCTTC
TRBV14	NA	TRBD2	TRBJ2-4	CASSELAGGPNIQYF	TGTGCCAGCAGCGAACTAGCGGGGGGCCCAAACATTCAGTACTTC
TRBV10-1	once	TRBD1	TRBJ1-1	CASSEGDSLNTEAFF	TGCGCCAGCAGTGAGGGGGACAGCTTGAACACTGAAGCTTTCTTT
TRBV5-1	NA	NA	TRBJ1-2	CASSLGASRSGYGYTF	TGCGCCAGCAGCTTGGGGGCCTCGCGTTCTGGCTATGGCTACACCTTC
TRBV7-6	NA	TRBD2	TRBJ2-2	CASSLVIAGVAPGELFF	TGTGCCAGCAGCTTAGTGATAGCGGGGGTAGCGCCCGGGGAGCTGTTTTTT
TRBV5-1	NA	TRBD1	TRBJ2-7	CASSLGTGTYEQYF	TGCGCCAGCAGCTTGGGGACAGGGACCTACGAGCAGTACTTC
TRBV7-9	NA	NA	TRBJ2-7	CASSLGGQDYEQYF	TGTGCCAGCAGCTTAGGGGGCCAGGATTACGAGCAGTACTTC
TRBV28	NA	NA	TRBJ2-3	CASSLARLRTDTQYF	TGTGCCAGCAGTTTGGCGAGATTACGCACAGATACGCAGTATTTT
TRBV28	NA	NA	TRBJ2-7	CASSFNHLDSTPAYEQYF	TGTGCCAGCAGTTTCAACCACCTGGACAGCACGCCCGCCTACGAGCAGTACTTC
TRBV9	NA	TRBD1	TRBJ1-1	CASSVVRGMDRAEAFF	TGTGCCAGCAGCGTAGTCCGGGGGATGGACAGGGCAGAAGCTTTCTTT
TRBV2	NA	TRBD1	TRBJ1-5	CASSHRDRGQPQHF	TGTGCCAGCAGTCACCGGGACAGGGGTCAGCCCCAGCATTTT
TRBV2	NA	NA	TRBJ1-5	CASNSGTGLSNQPQHF	TGTGCCAGCAACTCGGGAACAGGATTAAGCAATCAGCCCCAGCATTTT
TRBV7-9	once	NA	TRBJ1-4	CASSFDRSGSEKLFF	TGTGCCAGCAGCTTCGACAGGTCGGGAAGTGAAAAACTGTTTTTT
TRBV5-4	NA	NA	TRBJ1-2	CASSPDTGDGYTF	TGTGCCAGCAGCCCGGACACGGGCGATGGCTACACCTTC
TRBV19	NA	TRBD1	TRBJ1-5	CASSTRQGGDQPQHF	TGTGCCAGTAGTACGCGACAGGGGGGCGATCAGCCCCAGCATTTT
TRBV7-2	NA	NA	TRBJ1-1	CASSLAGGMNTEAFF	TGTGCCAGCAGCTTAGCGGGAGGTATGAACACTGAAGCTTTCTTT
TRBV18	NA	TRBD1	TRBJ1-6	CASSLEPTGDYNSPLHF	TGTGCCAGCTCACTCGAACCTACAGGGGACTATAATTCACCCCTCCACTTT
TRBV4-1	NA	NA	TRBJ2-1	CASSLARGGNEQFF	TGCGCCAGCAGCCTTGCTAGGGGGGGAAATGAGCAGTTCTTC
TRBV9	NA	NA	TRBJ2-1	CASSPGGQNNEQFF	TGTGCCAGCAGCCCGGGGGGACAGAACAATGAGCAGTTCTTC
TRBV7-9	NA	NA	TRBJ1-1	CASSPADSGTEAFF	TGTGCCAGCAGCCCGGCGGACAGTGGGACTGAAGCTTTCTTT
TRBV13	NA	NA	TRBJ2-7	CASRVMGTLSYEQYF	TGTGCCAGCAGGGTCATGGGAACACTCTCCTACGAGCAGTACTTC
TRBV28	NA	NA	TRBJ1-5	CASRYETEINQPQHF	TGTGCCAGCAGATACGAAACAGAGATCAATCAGCCCCAGCATTTT
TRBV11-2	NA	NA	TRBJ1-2	CASSHSRTLPSIYGYTF	TGTGCCAGCAGCCATTCTAGGACCCTGCCGTCGATCTATGGCTACACCTTC
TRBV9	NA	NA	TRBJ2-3	CASSADYDTQYF	TGTGCCAGCAGCGCGGACTACGATACGCAGTATTTT
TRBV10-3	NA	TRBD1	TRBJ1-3	CAINPGQGGNTIYF	TGTGCCATCAACCCGGGACAGGGAGGAAACACCATATATTTT
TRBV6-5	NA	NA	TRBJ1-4	CASRPIATNEKLFF	TGTGCCAGCAGACCCATTGCAACTAATGAAAAACTGTTTTTT
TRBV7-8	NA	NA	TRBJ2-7	CASSATVGYEQYF	TGTGCCAGCAGCGCGACAGTGGGCTACGAGCAGTACTTC
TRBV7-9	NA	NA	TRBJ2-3	CASSTPRRGSRSDTQYF	TGTGCCAGCAGCACCCCGAGGAGGGGAAGCAGGTCAGATACGCAGTATTTT
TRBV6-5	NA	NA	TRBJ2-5	CASSSEPGDQETQYF	TGTGCCAGCAGTTCCGAACCGGGAGACCAAGAGACCCAGTACTTC
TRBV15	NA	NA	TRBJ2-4	CATRDGLGKNIQYF	TGTGCCACCAGGGATGGGCTAGGCAAAAACATTCAGTACTTC
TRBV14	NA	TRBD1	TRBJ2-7	CASSQPTGEEYEQYF	TGTGCCAGCAGCCAGCCGACAGGGGAGGAGTACGAGCAGTACTTC
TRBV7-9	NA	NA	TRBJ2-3	CASSSSITGVTDTQYF	TGTGCCAGCAGCTCCTCTATTACGGGGGTCACAGATACGCAGTATTTT
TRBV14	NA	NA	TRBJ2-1	CASSPRGYEQFF	TGTGCCAGCAGCCCCCGAGGGTACGAGCAGTTCTTC
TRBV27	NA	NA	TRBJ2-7	CASSLISGQHYEQYF	TGTGCCAGCAGTTTAATTTCGGGACAACACTACGAGCAGTACTTC
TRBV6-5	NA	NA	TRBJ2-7	CAVGRSEQYF	TGTGCCGTAGGGCGGTCCGAGCAGTACTTC
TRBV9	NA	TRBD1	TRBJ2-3	CASSETGQGTNTDTQYF	TGTGCCAGCAGCGAGACCGGACAGGGGACTAACACAGATACGCAGTATTTT
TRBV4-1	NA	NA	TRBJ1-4	CASSQERQAGSEKLFF	TGCGCCAGCAGCCAAGAGCGACAGGCAGGGAGTGAAAAACTGTTTTTT
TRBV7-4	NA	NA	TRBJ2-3	CASSDTQYF	TGTGCCAGCTCAGATACGCAGTATTTT
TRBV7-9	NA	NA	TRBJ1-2	CASSLAREEGVNGYTF	TGTGCCAGCAGCTTAGCTCGGGAGGAGGGAGTGAATGGCTACACCTTC
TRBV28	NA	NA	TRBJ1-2	CASSLQGFNYGYTF	TGTGCCAGCAGTTTACAGGGTTTTAACTATGGCTACACCTTC
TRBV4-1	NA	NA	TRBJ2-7	CASSQEDGEYEQYF	TGCGCCAGCAGCCAAGAAGACGGGGAATACGAGCAGTACTTC
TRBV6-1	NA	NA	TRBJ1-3	CASSELGSGNTIYF	TGTGCCAGCAGTGAACTCGGCAGCGGAAACACCATATATTTT
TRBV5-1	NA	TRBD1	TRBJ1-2	CASSLEGANTF	TGCGCCAGCAGCTTGGAGGGGGCTAACACCTTC
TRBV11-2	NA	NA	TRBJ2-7	CASSSGPTYEQYF	TGTGCCAGCAGCTCAGGCCCAACCTACGAGCAGTACTTC
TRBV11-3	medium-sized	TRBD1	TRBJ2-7	CASSLGTGGIYEQYF	TGTGCCAGCAGCTTAGGGACAGGTGGGATCTACGAGCAGTACTTC
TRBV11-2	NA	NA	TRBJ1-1	CANRVVGATEAFF	TGTGCCAACAGAGTGGTTGGTGCCACTGAAGCTTTCTTT
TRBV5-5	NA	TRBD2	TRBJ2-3	CASSLVLAVFTDTQYF	TGTGCCAGCAGCTTGGTTCTAGCGGTATTCACAGATACGCAGTATTTT
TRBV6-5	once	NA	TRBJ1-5	CASSLGTVSNQPQHF	TGTGCCAGCAGCCTCGGGACCGTTAGCAATCAGCCCCAGCATTTT
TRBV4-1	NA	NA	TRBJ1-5	CASSQDDAGPEYQPQHF	TGCGCCAGCAGCCAAGATGATGCGGGGCCCGAGTATCAGCCCCAGCATTTT
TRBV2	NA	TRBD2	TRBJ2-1	CASSLTSGGAHEQFF	TGTGCCAGCAGTCTAACTAGCGGGGGGGCCCATGAGCAGTTCTTC
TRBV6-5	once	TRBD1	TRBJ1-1	CASSFGLDREAFF	TGTGCCAGCAGTTTCGGATTGGACAGGGAAGCTTTCTTT
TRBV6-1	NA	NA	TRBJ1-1	CASSEASVLNTEAFF	TGTGCCAGCAGTGAAGCCTCGGTCCTGAACACTGAAGCTTTCTTT
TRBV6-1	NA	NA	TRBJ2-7	CASSPRGYEQYF	TGTGCCAGCAGTCCCCGGGGCTACGAGCAGTACTTC
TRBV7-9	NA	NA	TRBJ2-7	CASSLEGKGFYNEQYF	TGTGCCAGCAGCTTAGAGGGTAAGGGGTTCTACAACGAGCAGTACTTC
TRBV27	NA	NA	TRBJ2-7	CASSPSSGRGQYF	TGTGCCAGCAGTCCCTCCTCGGGGCGTGGGCAGTACTTC
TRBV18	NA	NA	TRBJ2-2	CASSPEGINTGELFF	TGTGCCAGCTCACCCGAAGGGATAAACACCGGGGAGCTGTTTTTT
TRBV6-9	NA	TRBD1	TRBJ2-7	CASSYDRAGEQYF	TGTGCCAGCAGTTACGACAGGGCTGGCGAGCAGTACTTC